This T cell receptor (beta chain) was sequenced for a study of T cell responses to AZD1222 COVID-19 vaccine. Per germline, CDR1 LNHDA and CDR2 SQIVND (reference sequence). This CDR3 comprises 13 residues. The germline V and J ends were trimmed by 8 bases and 4 bases, with 14 bases remaining between them. Clones were sequenced by immunoSEQ multiplex PCR, and TCRdb holds only the in-frame ones, with some missing. The sample comprises 100,000 to 150,000 clones, around 89% of which are singletons, and about 4.7% rests with the top ten. The J gene is TRBJ1-2, the V gene TRBV19; tentative D call: TRBD1 (6 bases). The origin of this receptor is an adult in good health. Here the sequenced sample was peripheral blood, taken on day 0 of AZD1222 vaccination. As DNA, the CDR3 is TGTGCCAGTGGTCCGGGGGGCATCTATGGCTACACCTTC. It codes for CASGPGGIYGYTF.